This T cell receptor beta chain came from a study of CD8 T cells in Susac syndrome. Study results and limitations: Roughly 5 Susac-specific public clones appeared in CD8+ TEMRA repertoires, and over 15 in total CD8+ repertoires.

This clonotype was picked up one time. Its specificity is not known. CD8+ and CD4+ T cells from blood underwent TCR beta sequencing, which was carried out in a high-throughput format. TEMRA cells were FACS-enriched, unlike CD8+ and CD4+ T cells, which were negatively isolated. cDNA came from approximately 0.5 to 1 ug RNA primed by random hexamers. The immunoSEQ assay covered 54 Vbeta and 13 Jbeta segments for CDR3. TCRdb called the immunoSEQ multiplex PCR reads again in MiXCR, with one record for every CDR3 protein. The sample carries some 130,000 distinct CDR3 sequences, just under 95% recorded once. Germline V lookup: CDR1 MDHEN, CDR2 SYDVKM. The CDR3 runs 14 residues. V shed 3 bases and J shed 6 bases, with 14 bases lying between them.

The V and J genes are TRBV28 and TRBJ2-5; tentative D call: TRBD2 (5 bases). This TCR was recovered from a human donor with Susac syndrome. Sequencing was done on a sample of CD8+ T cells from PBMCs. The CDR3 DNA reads TGTGCCAGCAGTTTCGTCAGCGACGGGAAGACCCAGTACTTC. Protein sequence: CASSFVSDGKTQYF.